A selection of T cell receptor beta chains follows, all from one sample in a study of blood T cell repertoires in COVID-19. The repertoire was sequenced with immunoSEQ multiplex PCR; TCRdb's copy has only in-frame clones and lacks some. The table has some 200,000 clones, 85% to 90% seen once; the top ten hold about 4.8%. Sequencing input: peripheral blood. These receptors originate from a man aged 45-65 years with acute or convalescent COVID-19. Each CDR3 is given with its conserved first and last residue. A D gene is named only where the DNA matches it firmly. Some rows have no size entry. The others give once, few or many, or a class for an expanded clone.

d_gene | j_gene | abundance | v_gene | CDR3nt | CDR3aa
- | TRBJ2-2 | - | TRBV6-7 | TGTGCCAGCAGCCGGACAGATCAGAACACCGGGGAGCTGTTTTTT | CASSRTDQNTGELFF
- | TRBJ2-7 | - | TRBV7-3 | TGTGCCAGCAGCCCGGACCGAGGACACTACGAGCAGTACTTC | CASSPDRGHYEQYF
- | TRBJ1-2 | - | TRBV5-1 | TGCGCCAGCAGCCCAAAGGGGGACCTCAACTATGGCTACACCTTC | CASSPKGDLNYGYTF
TRBD1 | TRBJ2-5 | - | TRBV6-5 | TGTGCCAGCAGTTACGGGCAGGGGGTCGTTCAAGAGACCCAGTACTTC | CASSYGQGVVQETQYF
- | TRBJ2-4 | - | TRBV5-1 | TGCGCCAGCAGCTTGTGGGGGGATACCAAAAACATTCAGTACTTC | CASSLWGDTKNIQYF
- | TRBJ2-1 | - | TRBV5-4 | TGTGCCAGCAGCTCGGGTATGCCATACAATGAGCAGTTCTTC | CASSSGMPYNEQFF
- | TRBJ1-1 | - | TRBV5-4 | TGTGCCAGCAGCTCACCTCCGGGGACTGAAGCTTTCTTT | CASSSPPGTEAFF
TRBD2 | TRBJ2-7 | - | TRBV18 | TGTGCCAGCTCACCTGGGACTAGCAGTTACGAGCAGTACTTC | CASSPGTSSYEQYF
TRBD1 | TRBJ2-4 | - | TRBV10-2 | TGCGCCAGCAGGGACAGGGCTGGGAACATTCAGTACTTC | CASRDRAGNIQYF
- | TRBJ1-5 | - | TRBV10-2 | TGCGCCAGCAGTCCGACAGACAATCAGCCCCAGCATTTT | CASSPTDNQPQHF
- | TRBJ1-5 | - | TRBV7-9 | TGTGCCAGCAGCTTAGGCGGGACTCTTAATCAGCCCCAGCATTTT | CASSLGGTLNQPQHF
- | TRBJ1-1 | - | TRBV12-3/TRBV12-4 | TGTGCCAGCAGTTTCGGGAAGAACACTGAAGCTTTCTTT | CASSFGKNTEAFF
TRBD1 | TRBJ1-1 | - | TRBV12-3/TRBV12-4 | TGTGCCAGCAGCCTAGGACAGGTCCCCGCGGCTTTCTTT | CASSLGQVPAAFF
TRBD1 | TRBJ1-4 | - | TRBV10-3 | TGTGCCATCAGTGTGGACAGGGGGCTCGCTAATGAAAAACTGTTTTTT | CAISVDRGLANEKLFF
- | TRBJ2-1 | - | TRBV4-1 | TGCGCCAGCAGCCAAGTCAGTTACAATGAGCAGTTCTTC | CASSQVSYNEQFF
- | TRBJ1-2 | - | TRBV4-1 | TGCGCCAGCAGCCAAGATAGGAGGGGAATCTATGGCTACACCTTC | CASSQDRRGIYGYTF
TRBD1 | TRBJ1-1 | - | TRBV7-3 | TGTGCCAGCACCTTAGGGGGCAGCACTAACACTGAAGCTTTCTTT | CASTLGGSTNTEAFF
- | TRBJ1-1 | - | TRBV2 | TGTGCCAGCAGGGTACAGGGAAGTACTGAAGCTTTCTTT | CASRVQGSTEAFF
TRBD1 | TRBJ2-1 | - | TRBV10-1 | TGCGCCAGCAGCCCCGGACAGGGTTGGGATGAGCAGTTCTTC | CASSPGQGWDEQFF
- | TRBJ1-3 | once | TRBV3-1/TRBV3-2 | TGTGCCAGCAGCCAAGGAGAAAGTTTTGGAAACACCATATATTTT | CASSQGESFGNTIYF
- | TRBJ1-2 | few | TRBV6-1 | TGTGCCAGCAGTGCTACAGGGATACTACATAACTATGGCTACACCTTC | CASSATGILHNYGYTF
TRBD1 | TRBJ1-2 | - | TRBV2 | TGTGCCATTTGGACAGGGTCTGGCTACACCTTC | CAIWTGSGYTF
- | TRBJ1-3 | - | TRBV24-1 | TGTGCCACCAGTGAAAACTTCCGGGTGCTCTCTGGAAACACCATATATTTT | CATSENFRVLSGNTIYF
- | TRBJ1-1 | - | TRBV3-1/TRBV3-2 | TGTGCCAGCAGCCAAGACGGGGGGTTCGCCACTGAAGCTTTCTTT | CASSQDGGFATEAFF
TRBD1 | TRBJ1-3 | once | TRBV5-5 | TGTGCCAGCAGCAGAATCCCCCAGGGGGCCCCTGGAAACACCATATATTTT | CASSRIPQGAPGNTIYF
- | TRBJ2-5 | - | TRBV19 | TGTGCCAGTAGTAACCCGACAGTTGAGACCCAGTACTTC | CASSNPTVETQYF
- | TRBJ1-2 | - | TRBV6-4 | TGTGCCAGCAGTCCCAGGGGAGGGGATGGCTACACCTTC | CASSPRGGDGYTF
TRBD1 | TRBJ1-2 | - | TRBV4-1 | TGCGCCAGCAGCCTAGTGGGGACAGGGGACGACGTCGCCTATGGCTACACCTTC | CASSLVGTGDDVAYGYTF
- | TRBJ1-1 | - | TRBV18 | TGTGCCAGCTCACGGACAGTGAACACTGAAGCTTTCTTT | CASSRTVNTEAFF
TRBD1 | TRBJ1-3 | - | TRBV19 | TGTGCCAGTAGGAACAGGGGGCGCGGAAACACCATATATTTT | CASRNRGRGNTIYF
- | TRBJ2-3 | - | TRBV6-5 | TGTGCCAGCAGTCCCACAGCAGATACGCAGTATTTT | CASSPTADTQYF
- | TRBJ2-3 | - | TRBV5-4 | TGTGCCAGCAGCTACCAACAGGTGTACACAGATACGCAGTATTTT | CASSYQQVYTDTQYF
- | TRBJ1-5 | - | TRBV6-5 | TGTGCCAGCAGCGCGGGGCATAGTCAGCCCCAGCATTTT | CASSAGHSQPQHF
- | TRBJ2-6 | - | TRBV5-1 | TGCGCCAGCAGCTTGAACAGGGTAGCGTCTGGGGCCAACGTCCTGACTTTC | CASSLNRVASGANVLTF
- | TRBJ1-1 | once | TRBV6-5 | TGTGCCAGCAGTTTCCACACCATCAGGGTGTATACTGAAGCTTTCTTT | CASSFHTIRVYTEAFF
TRBD1 | TRBJ2-6 | - | TRBV19 | TGTGCCAGTAGGACAGGGGGCTCAGGTGGGGCCAACGTCCTGACTTTC | CASRTGGSGGANVLTF
- | TRBJ2-6 | - | TRBV5-5 | TGTGCCAGCAACGGGGAACCTGGGGCCAACGTCCTGACTTTC | CASNGEPGANVLTF
TRBD1 | TRBJ1-6 | few | TRBV5-6 | TGTGCCAGCAGCTGGGGGGACAGACTACTACCCCTCCACTTT | CASSWGDRLLPLHF
- | TRBJ1-1 | - | TRBV6-6 | TGTGCCAGCAGCCGCGGGGGCTGGAACACTGAAGCTTTCTTT | CASSRGGWNTEAFF
- | TRBJ1-2 | - | TRBV27 | TGTGCCAGCAGCCCCCTGGGAGGGGCTAAGGGTGGCTACACCTTC | CASSPLGGAKGGYTF
- | TRBJ1-1 | - | TRBV10-3 | TGTGCCTCCAAAGAGGATAGCACTGAAGCTTTCTTT | CASKEDSTEAFF
TRBD2 | TRBJ2-1 | - | TRBV5-6 | TGTGCCAGCAGCTTGGAGCGGGGGGCCGTGGATGAGCAGTTCTTC | CASSLERGAVDEQFF
TRBD2 | TRBJ2-7 | few | TRBV7-8 | TGTGCCAGCAGCTTAAGAGCGGGGGGCTCCTACGAGCAGTACTTC | CASSLRAGGSYEQYF
- | TRBJ1-1 | - | TRBV7-2 | TGTGCCAGCAGCCCCCGCAACCAGGGGCAGGGGAACACTGAAGCTTTCTTT | CASSPRNQGQGNTEAFF
TRBD1 | TRBJ2-2 | - | TRBV2 | TGTGCCAGCAGTTGGACAGGGGGCACCGGGGAGCTGTTTTTT | CASSWTGGTGELFF
TRBD1 | TRBJ1-1 | - | TRBV9 | TGTGCCAGCAGCGGGACCCCGGGACAGCCCTCTGGGGCTGAAGCTTTCTTT | CASSGTPGQPSGAEAFF